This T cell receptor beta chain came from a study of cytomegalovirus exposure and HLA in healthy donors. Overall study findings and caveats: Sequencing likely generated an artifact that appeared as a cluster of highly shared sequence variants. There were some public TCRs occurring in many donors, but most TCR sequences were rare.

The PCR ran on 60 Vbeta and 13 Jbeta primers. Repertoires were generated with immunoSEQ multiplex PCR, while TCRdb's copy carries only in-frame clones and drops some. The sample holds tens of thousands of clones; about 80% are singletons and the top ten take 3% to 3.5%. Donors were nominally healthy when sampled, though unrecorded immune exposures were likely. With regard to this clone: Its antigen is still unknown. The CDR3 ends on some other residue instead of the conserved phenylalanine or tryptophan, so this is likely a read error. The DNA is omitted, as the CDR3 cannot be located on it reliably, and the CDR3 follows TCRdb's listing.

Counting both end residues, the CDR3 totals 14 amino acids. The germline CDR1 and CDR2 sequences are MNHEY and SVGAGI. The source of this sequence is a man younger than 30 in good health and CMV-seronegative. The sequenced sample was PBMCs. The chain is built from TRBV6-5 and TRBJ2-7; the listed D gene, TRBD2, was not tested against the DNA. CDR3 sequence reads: CASSYSPKGGVVVL.